Listed below are T cell receptor beta chains from one sample, sequenced in a study of identical twins. Via MiXCR, TCRdb re-called the 5' RACE reads, giving one row per CDR3 protein. This sample has roughly 1,500,000 distinct CDR3 sequences, with about 30% found just once. The sequenced sample consisted of cord blood. These receptors originate from a newborn girl in good health. The CDR3 runs from the conserved cysteine through the conserved F or W. Each record gives: CDR3 DNA, CDR3 protein, clone size, V gene, D gene, J gene. D genes are given only for firm matches. Only some rows state a clone size, as once, few, many or a class for expanded clones.

TGCGCCAGCAGGACAAGACTAGCGGGAGGCGCCGATACGCAGTATTTT | CASRTRLAGGADTQYF | few | TRBV10-2 | TRBD2 | TRBJ2-3
TGTGCCAGCAGAGTGACAGGGGGGGCTGAAGCTTTCTTT | CASRVTGGAEAFF | NA | TRBV27 | TRBD1 | TRBJ1-1
TGCAGTGCAACCGGACGAGCAAGCACAGATACGCAGTATTTT | CSATGRASTDTQYF | few | TRBV20-1 | NA | TRBJ2-3
TGTGCCAGCAGCAAAGTCGACGGGACAGGGGAAGAGACCCAGTACTTC | CASSKVDGTGEETQYF | NA | TRBV21-1 | NA | TRBJ2-5
TGCAGTGCTTCGACAGTTGGGAATCCACCCCTCCACTTT | CSASTVGNPPLHF | once | TRBV20-1 | NA | TRBJ1-6
TGTGCCAGCAGCTACCGGGACAGGGGGTACGAGCCGTACTTC | CASSYRDRGYEPYF | NA | TRBV7-2 | TRBD1 | TRBJ2-5
TGTGCCAGCAGCTGGGGACTAGGTCCCTACGAGCAGTACTTC | CASSWGLGPYEQYF | NA | TRBV6-2/TRBV6-3 | TRBD2 | TRBJ2-7
TGTGCCAGCAGTGAGGAAGGACCAACTTACTATGGCTACACCTTC | CASSEEGPTYYGYTF | NA | TRBV25-1 | NA | TRBJ1-2
TGTGCCACCAGTGCGAACTCTGGGGCCAACGTCCTGACTTTC | CATSANSGANVLTF | many | TRBV24-1 | NA | TRBJ2-6
TGTGCCACGAACCGGAGACAAACCTACGAGCAGTACTTC | CATNRRQTYEQYF | NA | TRBV28 | NA | TRBJ2-7
TGCAGTGCTAGTCGGGGGGATAACTATGGCTACACCTTC | CSASRGDNYGYTF | NA | TRBV20-1 | NA | TRBJ1-2
TGTGCCACCAGCCCACCGTCCACAGATACGCAGTATTTT | CATSPPSTDTQYF | few | TRBV15 | NA | TRBJ2-3
TGTGCCAGCAGCTTGGGAGGTAGCGGGGGGATCAGGGCCAAAAACATTCAGTACTTC | CASSLGGSGGIRAKNIQYF | NA | TRBV5-4 | TRBD2 | TRBJ2-4
TGTGCCAGCAGCCTAGGGGACAGCACCAATCAGCCCCAGCATTTT | CASSLGDSTNQPQHF | NA | TRBV7-9 | TRBD1 | TRBJ1-5
TGTGCTAGTGGTTTGGTACCCGGGACGCAGAACACTGAAGCTTTCTTT | CASGLVPGTQNTEAFF | NA | TRBV12-5 | NA | TRBJ1-1
TGTGCCAGCAGACGTACAGGGAGGGCGAACACCGGGGAGCTGTTTTTT | CASRRTGRANTGELFF | once | TRBV28 | NA | TRBJ2-2
TGTGCCAGCAGTTTAACAGGGGGGAGCGAGCAGTACTTC | CASSLTGGSEQYF | many | TRBV27 | TRBD1 | TRBJ2-7
TGTGCCAGCATCGGACTAGCGGGAGTCTATGAGCAGTTCTTC | CASIGLAGVYEQFF | few | TRBV25-1 | TRBD2 | TRBJ2-1
TGTGCCAGCAGCGGAGGGACGCACTACGAGCAGTACTTC | CASSGGTHYEQYF | NA | TRBV9 | NA | TRBJ2-7
TGTGCCAGCAGTGGAGCGTTACTAGCGGGAGTAATCCGCTCCTACAATGAGCAGTTCTTC | CASSGALLAGVIRSYNEQFF | NA | TRBV6-1 | TRBD2 | TRBJ2-1
TGTGCCAGCTGGGACGGTAGCACAGATACGCAGTATTTT | CASWDGSTDTQYF | few | TRBV6-5 | NA | TRBJ2-3
TGCACCAGCAGCTCACGGACTAGCGGCTACGAGCAGTACTTC | CTSSSRTSGYEQYF | NA | TRBV5-1 | TRBD2 | TRBJ2-7
TGCGCCAGCAGCTTGGCCGCTAGCGGTTACACAGATACGCAGTATTTT | CASSLAASGYTDTQYF | NA | TRBV5-1 | TRBD2 | TRBJ2-3
TGTGCCAGCAGCTTAGGTCCCGGCCCGAACACTGAAGCTTTCTTT | CASSLGPGPNTEAFF | few | TRBV7-2 | NA | TRBJ1-1
TGTGCCAGCAGCTTACTTGGAATAGGGGGGGATACGCAGTATTTT | CASSLLGIGGDTQYF | NA | TRBV7-9 | NA | TRBJ2-3
TGTGCCAGCAGCGTAGCCAGGGGGCTAGCCAAAAACATTCAGTACTTC | CASSVARGLAKNIQYF | many | TRBV9 | TRBD1 | TRBJ2-4
TGTGCCAGCAGCTTAGCGGAGGACAGGTCCTACGAGCAGTACTTC | CASSLAEDRSYEQYF | NA | TRBV7-8 | TRBD1 | TRBJ2-7
TGTGCCAGCAGCTTAGCGGAGGGAATATTCACAGATACGCAGTATTTT | CASSLAEGIFTDTQYF | NA | TRBV13 | NA | TRBJ2-3
TGTGCCAGCAGCCCCCCGGACAGGCTCTACACTGAAGCTTTCTTT | CASSPPDRLYTEAFF | few | TRBV13 | TRBD1 | TRBJ1-1